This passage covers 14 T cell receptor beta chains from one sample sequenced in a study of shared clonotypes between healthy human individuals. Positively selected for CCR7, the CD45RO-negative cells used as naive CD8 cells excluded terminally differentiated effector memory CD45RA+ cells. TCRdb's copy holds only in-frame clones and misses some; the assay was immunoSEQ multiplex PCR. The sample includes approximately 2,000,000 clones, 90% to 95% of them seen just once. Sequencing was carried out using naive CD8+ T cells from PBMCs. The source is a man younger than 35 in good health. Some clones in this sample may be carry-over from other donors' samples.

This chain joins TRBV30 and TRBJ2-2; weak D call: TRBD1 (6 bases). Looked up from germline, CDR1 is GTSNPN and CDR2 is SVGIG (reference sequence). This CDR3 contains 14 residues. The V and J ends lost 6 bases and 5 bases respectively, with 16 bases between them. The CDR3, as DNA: TGTGCCTGTATGGGACACTCACGAACCGGGGAGCTGTTTTTT. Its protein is CACMGHSRTGELFF.

The CDR3 here is CASSGTSREGYTF. The CDR3 DNA follows: TGTGCCAGCAGTGGAACTAGCAGGGAAGGCTACACCTTC. The gene calls are TRBV2 and TRBJ1-2, with D possibly being TRBD1 (5 bases). The germline V and J ends were trimmed by 4 bases and 8 bases, with 14 bases remaining between them. Germline CDR1 reads SNHLY; CDR2 reads FYNNEI. This CDR3 contains 13 residues.

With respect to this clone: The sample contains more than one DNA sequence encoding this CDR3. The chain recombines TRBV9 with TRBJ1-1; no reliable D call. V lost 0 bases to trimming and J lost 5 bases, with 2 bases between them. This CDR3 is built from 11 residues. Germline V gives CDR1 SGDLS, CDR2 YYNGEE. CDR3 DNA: TGTGCCAGCAGCGTAGTAACTGAAGCTTTCTTT. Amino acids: CASSVVTEAFF. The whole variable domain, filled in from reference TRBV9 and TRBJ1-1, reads DSGVTQTPKHLITATGQRVTLRCSPRSGDLSVYWYQQSLDQGLQFLIQYYNGEERAKGNILERFSAQQFPDLHSELNLSSLELGDSALYFCASSVVTEAFFGQGTRLTVV.

The CDR3 loop reads CASSLEAGTNTEAFF. CDR3 nucleotides: TGCGCCAGCAGCTTGGAGGCAGGGACTAACACTGAAGCTTTCTTT. This chain joins TRBV5-1 and TRBJ1-1; D might be TRBD1 (5 bases). Trimming removed 0 bases from V and 2 bases from J, with 11 bases in between. This CDR3 has 15 residues. Germline assignment: CDR1 SGHRS and CDR2 YFSETQ.

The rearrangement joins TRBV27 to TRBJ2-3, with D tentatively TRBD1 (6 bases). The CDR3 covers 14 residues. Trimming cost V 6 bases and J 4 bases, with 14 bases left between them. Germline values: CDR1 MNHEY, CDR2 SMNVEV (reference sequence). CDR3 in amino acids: CASSPDSPPDTQYF. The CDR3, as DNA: TGTGCCAGCAGCCCGGACAGCCCCCCAGATACGCAGTATTTT.

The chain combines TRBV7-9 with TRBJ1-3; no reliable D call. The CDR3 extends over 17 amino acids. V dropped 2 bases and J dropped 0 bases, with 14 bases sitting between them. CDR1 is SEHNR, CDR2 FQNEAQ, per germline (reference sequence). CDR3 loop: CASSLFTQPSSGNTIYF. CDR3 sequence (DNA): TGTGCCAGCAGCTTATTCACGCAGCCAAGCTCTGGAAACACCATATATTTT.

The CDR3 bases are TGTGCCAGCAGTTTCCCCGAGACCACGCAACCCATATATTTT. It yields the protein CASSFPETTQPIYF. The V call is TRBV28, the J call TRBJ1-3; no reliable D call. V was pared by 3 bases and J by 11 bases, with 17 bases between. CDR3 length: 14 amino acids. Looked up from germline, CDR1 is MDHEN and CDR2 is SYDVKM.

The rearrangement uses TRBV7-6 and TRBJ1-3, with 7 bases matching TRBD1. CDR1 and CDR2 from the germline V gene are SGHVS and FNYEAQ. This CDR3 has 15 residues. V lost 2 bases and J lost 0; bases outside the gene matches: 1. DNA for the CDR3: TGTGCCAGCAGCTTACGGGACAGCTCTGGAAACACCATATATTTT. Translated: CASSLRDSSGNTIYF.

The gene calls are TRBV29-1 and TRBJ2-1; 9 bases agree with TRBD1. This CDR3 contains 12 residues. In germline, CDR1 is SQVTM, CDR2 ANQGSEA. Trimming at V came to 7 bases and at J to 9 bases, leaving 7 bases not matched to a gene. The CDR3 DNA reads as TGCAGCGGGACAGGGGAGACAACTGAGCAGTTCTTC. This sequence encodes CSGTGETTEQFF.

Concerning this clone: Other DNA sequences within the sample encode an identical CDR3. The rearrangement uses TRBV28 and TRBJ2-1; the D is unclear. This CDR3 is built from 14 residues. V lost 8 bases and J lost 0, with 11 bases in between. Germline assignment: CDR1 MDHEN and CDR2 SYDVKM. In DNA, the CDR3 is TGTGCCAGCTCCGGTCCTAGCTCCTACAATGAGCAGTTCTTC. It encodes CASSGPSSYNEQFF.

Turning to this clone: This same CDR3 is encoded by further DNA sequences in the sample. This CDR3 is CASSRDRGRNQPQHF. The CDR3 region has the DNA TGTGCCAGCAGCCGCGACAGGGGACGCAATCAGCCCCAGCATTTT. This rearrangement joins TRBV27 to TRBJ1-5; TRBD1 agrees at 8 bases. Germline lookup yields CDR1 MNHEY and CDR2 SMNVEV (reference sequence). Germline trimming cut 6 bases from V and 2 bases from J; bases unmatched to any gene: 6. This CDR3 has 15 residues.

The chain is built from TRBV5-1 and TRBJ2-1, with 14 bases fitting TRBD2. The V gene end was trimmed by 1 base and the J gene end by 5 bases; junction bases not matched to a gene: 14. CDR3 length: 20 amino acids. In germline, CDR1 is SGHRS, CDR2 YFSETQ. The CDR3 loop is CASSLRGVTSGRAQNNEQFF. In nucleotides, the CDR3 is TGCGCCAGCAGCTTGCGAGGGGTGACTAGCGGGAGGGCCCAGAACAATGAGCAGTTCTTC.

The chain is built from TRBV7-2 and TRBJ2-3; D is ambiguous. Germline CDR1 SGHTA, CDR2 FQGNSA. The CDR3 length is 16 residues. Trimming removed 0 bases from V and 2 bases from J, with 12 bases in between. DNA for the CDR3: TGTGCCAGCAGCTTAGCTCCGTACGACTTCACAGATACGCAGTATTTT. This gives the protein CASSLAPYDFTDTQYF. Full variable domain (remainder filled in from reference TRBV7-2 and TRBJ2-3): GAGVSQSPSNKVTEKGKDVELRCDPISGHTALYWYRQSLGQGLEFLIYFQGNSAPDKSGLPSDRFSAERTGGSVSTLTIQRTQQEDSAVYLCASSLAPYDFTDTQYFGPGTRLTVL.

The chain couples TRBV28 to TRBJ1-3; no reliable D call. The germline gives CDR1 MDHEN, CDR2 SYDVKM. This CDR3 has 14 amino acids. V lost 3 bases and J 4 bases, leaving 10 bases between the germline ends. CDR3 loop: CASSFYLGGNTIYF. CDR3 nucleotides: TGTGCCAGCAGTTTCTACCTCGGGGGAAACACCATATATTTT.